Each of the 17 T cell receptor beta chains below was sequenced from the same sample in a study of CD8 T cells in ankylosing spondylitis. Whole-study findings and limits: Seemingly characteristic of ankylosing spondylitis blood was a TCR beta motif consisting of under ten highly homologous variants.

Using its own MiXCR run on the 5' RACE reads, TCRdb lists one record per CDR3 protein. There are some 330,000 distinct CDR3 sequences in the sample; 8% occur only once, and roughly 14% lies in the top ten. Their antigens are not known. The sequenced sample was blood, either unsorted or a sorted T cell fraction (not recorded which). These receptors were taken from a male donor with ankylosing spondylitis.

There are a few counts of this clonotype. The chain recombines TRBV2 with TRBJ2-2; D uncertain. Trimming stripped 6 bases from V and 2 bases from J, with 10 bases between. CDR1 and CDR2 from the germline V gene are SNHLY and FYNNEI. CDR3 length: 14 residues. The CDR3 here is CASRIAVNTGELFF. In nucleotides, the CDR3 is TGTGCCAGCAGAATAGCCGTTAACACCGGGGAGCTGTTTTTT. Full variable domain (remainder filled in from reference TRBV2 and TRBJ2-2): EPEVTQTPSHQVTQMGQEVILRCVPISNHLYFYWYRQILGQKVEFLVSFYNNEISEKSEIFDDQFSVERPDGSNFTLKIRSTKLEDSAMYFCASRIAVNTGELFFGEGSRLTVL.

This clonotype was observed at least ten times. V usage is TRBV2 and J usage is TRBJ2-7; 7 bases align to TRBD1. CDR1 is SNHLY and CDR2 is FYNNEI in the germline V gene. CDR3 size: 14 residues. Trimming at V came to 9 bases and at J to 2 bases, leaving 10 bases not matched to a gene. CDR3 bases: TGTGCCAGTAAAACCGGGACAGCTACCTACGAGCAGTACTTC. Its protein product is CASKTGTATYEQYF.

This clonotype occurred many times. V gene TRBV4-3 combines with J gene TRBJ2-1; maybe TRBD1 (5 bases). The V gene's germline CDR1 is LGHNA and CDR2 YSLEER. V dropped 4 bases and J dropped 4 bases, with 20 bases sitting between them. The CDR3 is made up of 17 amino acids. Here the CDR3 reads CASSPQVRQSKYNEQFF. The CDR3 nucleotides read TGCGCCAGCAGCCCGCAAGTTCGACAGTCTAAGTACAATGAGCAGTTCTTC.

There are many counts of this clonotype. The rearrangement joins TRBV7-2 to TRBJ2-1, with TRBD2 matching 8 bases. Germline CDR1 is SGHTA and CDR2 is FQGNSA. This CDR3 comprises 15 residues. Losses at the gene ends were 1 base for V and 6 bases for J; bases not matched to a gene: 5. This CDR3 reads CASSLEGLVSNEQFF. CDR3 DNA: TGTGCCAGCAGCTTAGAGGGACTAGTATCCAATGAGCAGTTCTTC.

This clonotype was counted a few times. The CDR3 spells CASSVRDPSYNEQFF. CDR3 DNA: TGTGCCAGCAGCGTCCGGGACCCCTCCTACAATGAGCAGTTCTTC. This sequence joins TRBV9 and TRBJ2-1, with D perhaps given as TRBD1 or TRBD2 (5 bases each). With 2 bases removed from V and 0 bases from J, the gap between germline ends came to 9 bases. The CDR3 has 15 residues. Germline CDR1 and CDR2: SGDLS and YYNGEE.

This chain links TRBV11-3 with TRBJ2-2; D unclear. The V and J ends lost 6 bases and 2 bases respectively, with 13 bases between them. The germline V gene encodes CDR1 SGHNT and CDR2 YENEEA. The CDR3 is 15 amino acids. CDR3 in amino acids: CASREDGPNTGELFF. Here the CDR3 DNA reads TGTGCCAGCAGGGAAGACGGACCAAACACCGGGGAGCTGTTTTTT.

A few counts support this clonotype. The chain employs TRBV28 and TRBJ2-1; the D is unclear. Germline CDR1 is MDHEN and CDR2 is SYDVKM. The CDR3 is made up of 16 amino acids. V was cut by 3 bases and J by 0 bases, with 12 bases left in between. CDR3 sequence reads: CASSLSGLSSYNEQFF. As DNA, the CDR3 is TGTGCCAGCAGTTTGTCAGGCCTAAGCTCCTACAATGAGCAGTTCTTC.

This clonotype was detected only a few times. V usage is TRBV19 and J usage is TRBJ2-2; tentatively, D is TRBD2 (5 bases). The CDR3 consists of 17 residues. V was trimmed by 3 bases and J by 8 bases, leaving 22 bases between them. CDR1 is LNHDA, CDR2 SQIVND, per germline (reference sequence). CDR3 amino acids: CASSIIPAGNSRGELFF. The DNA of the CDR3 is TGTGCCAGTAGTATTATTCCGGCCGGGAACTCGAGAGGGGAGCTGTTTTTT.

This clonotype was detected ten times or more. This chain connects TRBV7-8 to TRBJ1-4; 8 nucleotides line up with TRBD1. V shed 0 bases, J shed 0 bases, and the junction held 6 bases outside the gene matches. This CDR3 spans 18 amino acids. Germline V gives CDR1 SGHVS, CDR2 FQNEAQ. CDR3 protein: CASSLAWTGSATNEKLFF. CDR3 nucleotide sequence: TGTGCCAGCAGCTTAGCTTGGACAGGGAGTGCAACTAATGAAAAACTGTTTTTT.

CDR3 DNA sequence: TGTGCCACCAGTGACCGCTCCTCTAGCAGAGAGCAGTTCTTC. It specifies CATSDRSSSREQFF. The chain has TRBV24-1 and TRBJ2-1; possible D gene TRBD2, 5 bases. The germline V gene encodes CDR1 KGHDR and CDR2 SFDVKD. This CDR3 region has 14 residues. V was shortened by 4 bases and J by 10 bases, with 16 bases between the two germline ends.

This clonotype was seen a handful of times. The gene calls are TRBV9 and TRBJ2-7, with D maybe TRBD1 (5 bases). V gave up 3 bases and J gave up 6 bases, with 19 bases separating them. Per the germline V gene, CDR1 is SGDLS and CDR2 is YYNGEE. CDR3 length equals 15 residues. CDR3 in DNA: TGTGCCAGCAGCGCATCAGAACAGGTATCGGGCGAGCAGTACTTC. Encoded protein: CASSASEQVSGEQYF.

This clonotype was counted a few times. This chain connects TRBV5-1 to TRBJ1-1; D is undetermined. The CDR3 totals 12 residues. Germline CDR1 and CDR2: SGHRS and YFSETQ. The V end lost 5 bases, the J end lost 1 base, and 6 bases lay between the germline ends. The CDR3 spells CASRWENTEAFF. In DNA, the CDR3 is TGCGCCAGCAGATGGGAGAACACTGAAGCTTTCTTT.

This rearrangement joins TRBV19 to TRBJ1-5; D may be TRBD1 (6 bases). CDR3 length: 15 amino acids. Germline V gene data show CDR1 as LNHDA and CDR2 as SQIVND (reference sequence). V was clipped by 6 bases and J by 2 bases, with 14 bases between them. The CDR3, as DNA: TGTGCCAGTAGAGCGGGGGCTATGGGCAATCAGCCCCAGCATTTT. Protein: CASRAGAMGNQPQHF.

This clonotype was counted between two and nine times. V gene TRBV2 combines with J gene TRBJ2-2, with TRBD1 matching over 8 bases. The V and J ends lost 5 bases and 6 bases, in that order; junction bases with no gene match: 8. The CDR3 is made up of 15 amino acids. In germline, CDR1 is SNHLY, CDR2 FYNNEI. The CDR3 nucleotides are TGTGCCAGCAGTACGACCCTGGACAGGGCCGGGGAGCTGTTTTTT. It is translated as CASSTTLDRAGELFF.

This chain connects TRBV28 to TRBJ2-7; TRBD2 is a possible D gene (6 bases). The V gene lost 6 bases and the J gene lost 1 base, with 16 bases spanning the gap. The germline CDR1 and CDR2 sequences are MDHEN and SYDVKM. The CDR3 spans 15 residues. Written as DNA, the CDR3 is TGTGCCAGCAGCCCCGCCGGGACTCCTTCCTACGAGCAGTACTTC. Encoded protein: CASSPAGTPSYEQYF.

This clonotype showed up many times. The chain is built from TRBV12-3 or TRBV12-4 and TRBJ2-5; D may be TRBD1 (6 bases). The CDR3 runs to 13 residues. The V end was cut by 5 bases, the J end by 5 bases, with 12 bases between. CDR3 protein: CASSVTGRETQYF. Here the CDR3 DNA reads TGTGCCAGCAGTGTCACAGGGCGTGAGACCCAGTACTTC.

The gene calls are TRBV18 and TRBJ2-7; perhaps TRBD1 as D (6 bases). Deletions cut 0 bases from V and 3 bases from J, with 9 bases between. This CDR3 contains 14 residues. The V gene's germline CDR1 is KGHSH and CDR2 LQKENI. The CDR3 sequence: CASSPPAGDYEQYF. CDR3 nucleotide sequence: TGTGCCAGCTCACCACCGGCAGGGGACTACGAGCAGTACTTC.